A single sample is the source of the 6 T cell receptor beta chains below, sequenced in a study of blood T cells in healthy people across ages. It was with a sample-barcoded 5' primer and a J-beta primer mix that a second PCR of roughly 6 to 12 cycles was run. TCRdb ran MiXCR on the 5' RACE reads and lists one entry per CDR3 protein. The data contain about 900,000 distinct CDR3 sequences, approximately 49% of them singletons. The sample consisted of blood. The receptors stem from a young man in good health.

The chain has TRBV6-5 and TRBJ1-5; 8 bases line up with TRBD1. There are 15 residues in the CDR3. J was trimmed by 3 bases and V by 5 bases; bases with no gene match: 6. Germline lookup yields CDR1 MNHEY and CDR2 SVGAGI. The CDR3 reads CASSGGQGDNQPQHF. CDR3 nucleotide sequence: TGTGCCAGCAGTGGAGGACAGGGTGACAATCAGCCCCAGCATTTT.

This chain connects TRBV29-1 to TRBJ1-2; D is ambiguous. V gave up 6 bases and J gave up 4 bases, with 15 bases separating them. The CDR3 is made up of 13 amino acids. From germline, CDR1 is SQVTM and CDR2 ANQGSEA. The CDR3 DNA follows: TGCAGCGTCGCAGGTGGTTTTGGCTATGGCTACACCTTC. It specifies CSVAGGFGYGYTF.

V and J are TRBV6-5 and TRBJ2-7; the D gene is possibly TRBD1 (6 bases). Germline-derived CDR1 and CDR2 are MNHEY and SVGAGI. This CDR3 region has 14 residues. V gave up 7 bases and J gave up 2 bases, with 15 bases separating them. The chain's CDR3 is CASTPGQKTYEQYF. CDR3 nucleotides: TGTGCCAGCACTCCAGGACAGAAAACCTACGAGCAGTACTTC.

This clonotype was counted only a few times. The rearrangement joins TRBV24-1 to TRBJ2-5; tentatively, D is TRBD1 (5 bases). V was shortened by 4 bases and J by 4 bases, with 9 bases between the two germline ends. The CDR3 contains 13 residues. Germline V gene sequence: CDR1 KGHDR, CDR2 SFDVKD. In nucleotides, the CDR3 is TGTGCCACCAGTGACCAAGGGGCAGAGACCCAGTACTTC. Protein sequence: CATSDQGAETQYF.

This clonotype was seen a few times. The CDR3 DNA follows: TGTGCCAGCAGCCATAGCGGGGGGACTAGCACAGATACGCAGTATTTT. This gives the protein CASSHSGGTSTDTQYF. The chain recombines TRBV6-6 with TRBJ2-3; 10 bases agree with TRBD2. With 6 bases clipped from V and 0 bases from J, the junction kept 6 bases outside the gene matches. Germline V gene sequence: CDR1 MNHNY, CDR2 SVGAGI (reference sequence). The CDR3 contains 16 residues.

This chain connects TRBV7-9 to TRBJ1-1; weak D call: TRBD1 (6 bases). Germline V gene data show CDR1 as SEHNR and CDR2 as FQNEAQ (reference sequence). Deletions cut 5 bases from V and 8 bases from J, with 15 bases between. The CDR3 totals 13 residues. CDR3: CASSRQQGSEAFF. The CDR3 bases are TGTGCCAGCAGCCGACAACAGGGTTCGGAAGCTTTCTTT.